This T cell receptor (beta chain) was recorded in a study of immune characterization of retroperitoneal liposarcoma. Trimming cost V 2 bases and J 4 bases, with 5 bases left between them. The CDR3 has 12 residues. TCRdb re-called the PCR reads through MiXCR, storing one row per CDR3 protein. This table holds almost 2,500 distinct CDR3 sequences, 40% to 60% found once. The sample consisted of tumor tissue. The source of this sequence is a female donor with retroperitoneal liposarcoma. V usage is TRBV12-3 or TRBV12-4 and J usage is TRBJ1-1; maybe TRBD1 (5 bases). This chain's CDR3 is CASSLRGTEAFF. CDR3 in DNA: TGTGCCAGCAGTTTAAGGGGCACTGAAGCTTTCTTT.